These 9 T cell receptor beta chains originate from one sample sequenced in a study of T cell responses to AZD1222 COVID-19 vaccine. Produced via immunoSEQ multiplex PCR; TCRdb's table is partial and in-frame only. The sample yields roughly 110,000 clones, around nine tenths seen once. The specimen comprised peripheral blood, sampled 28 days after the second AZD1222 dose. The receptors come from an adult who received the AZD1222 COVID-19 vaccine.

The rearrangement joins TRBV4-2 to TRBJ1-5, with 8 bases that match TRBD1. There are 15 residues in the CDR3. CDR1 and CDR2 from the germline V gene are LGHNA and YNFKEQ. The junction had 0 bases not matched to a gene; V was cut back by 1 base and J by 1 base. CDR3 sequence: CASSQGDRSNQPQHF. The DNA of the CDR3 is TGTGCCAGCAGCCAAGGGGACAGGAGCAATCAGCCCCAGCATTTT.

This clone has just one count. The chain links TRBV6-1 to TRBJ1-4, with 7 bases fitting TRBD1. This CDR3 contains 15 residues. Germline CDR1 and CDR2: MNHNS and SASEGT. V lost 3 bases and J lost 10; bases outside the gene matches: 11. The CDR3 DNA follows: TGTGCCAGCAGTGAGGGGACAGCTCTTAGGAGAAAACTGTTTTTT. Amino acid sequence: CASSEGTALRRKLFF.

The chain joins TRBV24-1 to TRBJ2-5; the D is unclear. The CDR3 runs to 17 residues. Germline-derived CDR1 and CDR2 are KGHDR and SFDVKD. Trimming took off 4 bases at V and 4 bases at J, with 21 bases between the two ends. CDR3 in DNA: TGTGCCACCAGTGAGGGTGGTTCCTCGATGGTTAGAGAGACCCAGTACTTC. Protein sequence: CATSEGGSSMVRETQYF.

About this clone: Different DNA sequences within this sample yield the same CDR3. The rearrangement uses TRBV18 and TRBJ1-2, with 12 bases identical to TRBD1. The J segment lost 3 bases and the V segment lost 2 bases, leaving 1 base of the junction unmatched. Germline V CDR1 and CDR2: KGHSH, LQKENI. The CDR3 length is 15 residues. In DNA, the CDR3 is TGTGCCAGCTCACCAGGGACAGGGGGCTACTATGGCTACACCTTC. Translated: CASSPGTGGYYGYTF.

The genes are TRBV20-1 and TRBJ2-5; D call uncertain. Per the germline V gene, CDR1 is DFQATT and CDR2 is SNEGSKA (reference sequence). Deletions cut 3 bases from V and 3 bases from J, with 17 bases between. The CDR3 spans 15 residues. This CDR3 reads CSASLLRGEKETQYF. The DNA of the CDR3 is TGCAGTGCTAGTCTCCTCCGTGGGGAAAAAGAGACCCAGTACTTC.

The V call is TRBV6-2 or TRBV6-3, the J call TRBJ1-6; 10 bases line up with TRBD1. V lost 6 bases and J lost 0; bases outside the gene matches: 8. This CDR3 region has 18 residues. The germline V gene encodes CDR1 MNHEY and CDR2 SVGEGT. CDR3 amino acids: CASSGTGVASSYNSPLHF. In DNA form, the CDR3 reads TGTGCCAGCAGCGGGACAGGGGTCGCGAGCTCCTATAATTCACCCCTCCACTTT.

The chain employs TRBV6-5 and TRBJ1-5; weak D call: TRBD1 (5 bases). The CDR3 spans 15 residues. The V and J ends lost 5 bases and 6 bases respectively, with 17 bases between them. CDR1 and CDR2 (germline): MNHEY, SVGAGI. DNA for the CDR3: TGTGCCAGCAGTCCCGGACCCAGGAGGGGTCAGCCCCAGCATTTT. Translating gives CASSPGPRRGQPQHF.

CDR3 coding DNA: TGTGCCAGCAGCCCGGGGAGAGGCGAGCAGTACTTC. Protein: CASSPGRGEQYF. The rearrangement links TRBV11-3 to TRBJ2-7; a possible D gene is TRBD2 (5 bases). The CDR3 consists of 12 residues. The V gene's germline CDR1 is SGHNT and CDR2 YENEEA. The V end lost 5 bases, the J end lost 6 bases, and 11 bases lay between the germline ends.

V gene TRBV11-2 combines with J gene TRBJ1-5; 8 bases map to TRBD1. V shed 2 bases and J 7 bases; nucleotides not matched to a gene: 4. The CDR3 spans 14 residues. Germline lookup yields CDR1 SGHAT and CDR2 FQNNGV. CDR3 sequence reads: CASSLTGGQQPQHF. CDR3 bases: TGTGCCAGCAGCTTAACAGGGGGTCAGCAGCCCCAGCATTTT.